The rows below give T cell receptor beta chains drawn from one sample of a study of T cell responses to AZD1222 COVID-19 vaccine. Only in-frame clones appear in the TCRdb table, and some are missing; sequencing was by immunoSEQ multiplex PCR. The data contain roughly 180,000 clones, more than 75% of them singletons. The sample consisted of peripheral blood, taken on day 0 of MenACWY control vaccination. Every receptor here comes from an adult in good health. The CDR3 runs from the conserved cysteine through the conserved F or W. Fields, in order: clone size, D gene, J gene, V gene, CDR3 DNA, CDR3 protein. The D gene is left open where the match is weak. Clone size is shown for a subset of rows, as once, few, many or a class of expanded clone.

>.|.|TRBJ1-3|TRBV3-1/TRBV3-2
TGTGCCAGCACCCAGGGCCCTACCTCTGGAAACACCATATATTTT
CASTQGPTSGNTIYF
>.|TRBD1|TRBJ2-7|TRBV5-1
TGCGCCAGCAGCTGGGGTGACAGGGACCTCGGAGAGCAGTACTTC
CASSWGDRDLGEQYF
>.|.|TRBJ1-4|TRBV5-4
TGTGCCAGCAGCTTGGCCCGAGACGAAAAACTGTTTTTT
CASSLARDEKLFF
>.|.|TRBJ2-7|TRBV3-1/TRBV3-2
TGTGCCAGCAGCCAAGGAGACTACCAAGTCGAGCAGTACTTC
CASSQGDYQVEQYF
>.|.|TRBJ1-2|TRBV9
TGTGCCAGCACCGACGGAGCAGGGCACTATGGCTACACCTTC
CASTDGAGHYGYTF
>.|.|TRBJ2-7|TRBV19
TGTGCCAGTAGTATGGGACACCGCTACGAGCAGTACTTC
CASSMGHRYEQYF
>once|.|TRBJ1-1|TRBV5-4
TGTGCCAGCAGCTCTCGGGGGGCAGGGAACACTGAAGCTTTCTTT
CASSSRGAGNTEAFF
>.|TRBD1|TRBJ1-2|TRBV28
TGTGCCAGCAGTACGGACAGGGGGCTGAGAGGCTACACCTTC
CASSTDRGLRGYTF
>.|TRBD1|TRBJ1-5|TRBV18
TGTGCCAGCTCACAAGCCGCACAGGGGGGTAGCAATCAGCCCCAGCATTTT
CASSQAAQGGSNQPQHF
>.|.|TRBJ1-5|TRBV28
TGTGCCAGCAGTTTTACAGGCTCTAGGTATAGCAATCAGCCCCAGCATTTT
CASSFTGSRYSNQPQHF
>.|TRBD1|TRBJ1-5|TRBV19
TGTGCCAGTAGTATAGCCGTGACCCGGACAGGGACCAAACGCAATCAGCCCCAGCATTTT
CASSIAVTRTGTKRNQPQHF
>.|TRBD1|TRBJ1-6|TRBV3-1/TRBV3-2
TGTGCCAGCAGCCAAACGTCTGGGACAGCAAAAAATTCACCCCTCCACTTT
CASSQTSGTAKNSPLHF
>.|.|TRBJ2-3|TRBV5-4
TGTGCCAGCAGCCCTCCGGGACTCAGCACAGATACGCAGTATTTT
CASSPPGLSTDTQYF
>.|.|TRBJ2-3|TRBV6-6
TGTGCCAGCAGCCCCGGGGGACGTACGCAGTATTTT
CASSPGGRTQYF